The present T cell receptor (beta chain) was sequenced within a study of blood T cells in healthy people across ages. Looking at the study overall: Through template switching, about one barcoded beta molecule was captured per two T cells, as measured in model experiments.

Sample-barcoded 5' priming and a J-beta primer mix drove a second PCR of about 6 to 11 cycles. Every molecule of cDNA carried a tag from a template-switch adaptor with 12 random nucleotides. TCRdb re-derived calls from the 5' RACE reads in MiXCR, one entry per CDR3 protein. The data contain around 1,500,000 distinct CDR3 sequences, 40% to 50% of them singletons. Germline V CDR1 and CDR2: MNHNS, SASEGT. V was pared by 6 bases and J by 0 bases, with 15 bases between. The CDR3 length is 15 residues. The study's findings and limits: Long-lived donors carried more naive CD4+ cells and greater diversity than aged donors. As naive T cell percentage varied, TCR beta diversity correlated strongly with it.

Remarks on this clonotype: Its antigen remains unidentified.

What was sequenced was blood. This TCR came from a woman younger than 30 in good health. V and J are TRBV6-1 and TRBJ2-7; no firm D call. This CDR3 is CASSLSASLSYEQYF. CDR3 nucleotides: TGTGCCAGCAGCCTTTCCGCGTCTCTCTCCTACGAGCAGTACTTC.